This TCR beta chain appears in the sequencing data of a study of cytomegalovirus exposure and HLA in healthy donors. The PCR contained 60 Vbeta and 13 Jbeta primers. Here immunoSEQ multiplex PCR was the method, and the copy in TCRdb shows in-frame clones only, minus some. The sample carries around 50,000 clones, approximately 80% recorded once. Unrecorded immune exposures were likely, despite nominal health at sampling. Overall study results and limits: Cytomegalovirus association was listed for 164 TCR beta chains. Analyzed later, most CMV-associated TCR beta chains appeared HLA-restricted.

About this clone: Its specificity is not known.

The TCR comes from a man between 35 and 55 years old in good health and CMV-seronegative. The sample taken for sequencing was PBMCs.

The CDR3 sequence: CASSYQGSGANVLTF. DNA for the CDR3: TGTGCCAGCAGTTACCAGGGGTCTGGGGCCAACGTCCTGACTTTC. This chain uses TRBV6-5 with TRBJ2-6; a weak D match, TRBD1 (6 bases). This CDR3 spans 15 amino acids. Germline V lookup: CDR1 MNHEY, CDR2 SVGAGI. Trimming took 2 bases from V and 1 from J, leaving 6 bases between them.